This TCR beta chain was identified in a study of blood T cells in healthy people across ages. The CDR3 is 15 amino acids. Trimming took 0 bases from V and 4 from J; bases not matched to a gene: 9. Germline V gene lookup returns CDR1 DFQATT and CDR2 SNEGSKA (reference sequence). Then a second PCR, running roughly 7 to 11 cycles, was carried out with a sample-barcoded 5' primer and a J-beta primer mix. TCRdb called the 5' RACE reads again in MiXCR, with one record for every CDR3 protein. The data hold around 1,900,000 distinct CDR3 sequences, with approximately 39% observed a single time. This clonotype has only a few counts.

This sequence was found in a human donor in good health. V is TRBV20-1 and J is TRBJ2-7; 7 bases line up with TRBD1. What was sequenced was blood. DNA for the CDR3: TGCAGTGCTAGAGATCAAAGGGGGCTAAGGTACGAGCAGTACTTC. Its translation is CSARDQRGLRYEQYF.